This T cell receptor (beta chain) originates from a study of Ad26.COV2.S vaccination and SARS-CoV-2 variants. Germline V gene data show CDR1 as SNHLY and CDR2 as FYNNEI. With 6 bases clipped from V and 4 bases from J, the junction kept 5 bases outside the gene matches. This CDR3 is built from 13 residues. Treatment in this sample: around 19 received Ad26.COV2.S at low or high dose, single or two shots; about 5 received placebo; per-sample allocation not given. Day 63 after the first vaccine or placebo injection was the time point for sampling. Wuhan-strain spike was delivered by a replication-incompetent Ad26 vector. Only in-frame clones appear in the TCRdb table, and some are missing; sequencing was by immunoSEQ multiplex PCR. The sample lists around 250,000 clones, 70% to 90% occurring once.

This receptor was identified in a person aged 18 to 59 who received the Ad26.COV2.S COVID-19 vaccine or a placebo. The rearrangement uses TRBV2 and TRBJ2-7, with 8 bases that match TRBD1. The sequencing here drew on peripheral blood, taken in a trial of Ad26.COV2.S vaccine versus placebo. CDR3 loop: CASSWTGLYEQYF. CDR3 sequence (DNA): TGTGCCAGCAGCTGGACAGGGTTGTACGAGCAGTACTTC.